This T cell receptor (beta chain) was captured by sequencing in a study of blood T cell repertoires in COVID-19. Study in general: Sample material is recorded as cDNA or gDNA derived from T cells, B-cell-depleted T cells, or PBMCs.

Assay: immunoSEQ multiplex PCR; the TCRdb copy retains only in-frame clones and omits some. The data show a few hundred thousand clones, 89% seen once. The CDR3 runs to 13 residues. After removal of 7 bases from V and 2 bases from J, the junction contained 3 bases not matched to a gene. A remark on this clone: A much larger clone lies one base from this, so it may be a read error.

Within the 2 weeks before study entry, each person in the exposed group met a COVID-19 case. The sequenced sample consisted of PBMCs or T cells enriched from blood (not recorded which). This receptor was taken from a woman between 45 and 65 years old who had been exposed to COVID-19. The chain employs TRBV12-3 or TRBV12-4 and TRBJ2-7; TRBD1 aligns across 9 bases. CDR3 coding DNA: TGTGCCAGCATGGGGACAGGGACCTACGAGCAGTACTTC. It yields the protein CASMGTGTYEQYF.